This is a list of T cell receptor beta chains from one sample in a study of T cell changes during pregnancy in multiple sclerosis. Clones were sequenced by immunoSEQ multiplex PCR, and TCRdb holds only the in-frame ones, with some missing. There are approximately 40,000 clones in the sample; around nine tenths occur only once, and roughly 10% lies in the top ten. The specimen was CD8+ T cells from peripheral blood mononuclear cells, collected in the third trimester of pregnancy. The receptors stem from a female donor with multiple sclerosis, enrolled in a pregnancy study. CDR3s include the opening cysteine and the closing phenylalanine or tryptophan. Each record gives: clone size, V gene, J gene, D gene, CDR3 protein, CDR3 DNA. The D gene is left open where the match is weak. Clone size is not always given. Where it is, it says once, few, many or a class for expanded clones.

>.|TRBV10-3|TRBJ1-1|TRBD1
CAISLGQGGTEAFF
TGTGCCATCAGCTTAGGACAGGGGGGGACTGAAGCTTTCTTT
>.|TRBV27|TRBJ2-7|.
CASSFFLGQRVPYEQYF
TGTGCCAGCAGTTTCTTCTTGGGGCAGAGAGTCCCCTACGAGCAGTACTTC
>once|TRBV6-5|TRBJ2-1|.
CASSYSGRGTYNEQFF
TGTGCCAGCAGTTACTCCGGCAGGGGAACCTACAATGAGCAGTTCTTC
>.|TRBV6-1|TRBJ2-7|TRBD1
CASSGTAFEQYF
TGTGCCAGCAGCGGGACAGCCTTCGAGCAGTACTTC
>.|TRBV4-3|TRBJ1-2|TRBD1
CASSQEGDSAYGYTF
TGCGCCAGCAGCCAAGAGGGGGACAGCGCCTATGGCTACACCTTC
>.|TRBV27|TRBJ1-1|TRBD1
CASSLGTGIVAEAFF
TGTGCCAGCAGTTTGGGGACAGGGATTGTAGCTGAAGCTTTCTTT
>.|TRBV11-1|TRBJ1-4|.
CASSLGRFGEKLFF
TGTGCCAGCAGCTTAGGGAGGTTCGGCGAAAAACTGTTTTTT
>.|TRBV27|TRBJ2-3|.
CASSETLADTQYF
TGTGCCAGCAGTGAAACACTAGCAGATACGCAGTATTTT
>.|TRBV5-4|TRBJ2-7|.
CASSREFPYEQYF
TGTGCCAGCAGCCGGGAATTTCCTTACGAGCAGTACTTC
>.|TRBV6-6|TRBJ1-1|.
CASSYSDTEAFF
TGTGCCAGCAGTTACTCCGACACTGAAGCTTTCTTT
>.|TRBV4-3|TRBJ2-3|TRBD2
CASSQERGGSDTQYF
TGCGCCAGCAGCCAGGAGCGGGGGGGCTCAGATACGCAGTATTTT
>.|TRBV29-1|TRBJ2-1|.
CSVAGSSYNEQFF
TGCAGCGTTGCGGGTAGCTCCTACAATGAGCAGTTCTTC
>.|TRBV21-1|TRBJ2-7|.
CASSTHRDRRLYEQYF
TGTGCCAGCAGCACGCACCGGGACAGGCGGCTCTACGAGCAGTACTTC
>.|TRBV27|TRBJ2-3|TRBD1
CASSNQQGAGTDTQYF
TGTGCCAGCAGTAATCAACAGGGGGCTGGCACAGATACGCAGTATTTT
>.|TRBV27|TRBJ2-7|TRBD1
CASSVGQGTSYEQYF
TGTGCCAGCAGTGTAGGACAGGGTACTTCCTACGAGCAGTACTTC
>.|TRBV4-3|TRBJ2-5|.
CASSQDSVREKTQYF
TGCGCCAGCAGCCAAGATTCGGTCAGGGAAAAGACCCAGTACTTC
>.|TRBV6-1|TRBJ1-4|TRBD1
CASSEGQGVGLPNEKLFF
TGTGCCAGCAGTGAGGGACAGGGTGTGGGGCTACCTAATGAAAAACTGTTTTTT
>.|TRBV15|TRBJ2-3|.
CATSRVRTTTDTQYF
TGTGCCACCAGCAGAGTGCGGACTACAACAGATACGCAGTATTTT
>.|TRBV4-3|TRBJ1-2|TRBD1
CASSQPGQGVDGYTF
TGCGCCAGCAGCCAGCCGGGACAGGGTGTTGATGGCTACACCTTC
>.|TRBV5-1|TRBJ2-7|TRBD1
CASSTPGQGFYEQYF
TGCGCCAGCAGCACTCCGGGACAGGGTTTCTACGAGCAGTACTTC
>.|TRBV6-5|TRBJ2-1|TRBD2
CASRGLAVLLEQFF
TGTGCCAGCAGGGGACTAGCGGTGCTTCTTGAGCAGTTCTTC
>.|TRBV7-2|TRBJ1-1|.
CASSDPRVLNTEAFF
TGTGCCAGCAGCGACCCCAGGGTCTTGAACACTGAAGCTTTCTTT
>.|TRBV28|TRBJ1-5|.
CASSFLGGNQPQHF
TGTGCCAGCAGTTTCCTTGGAGGCAATCAGCCCCAGCATTTT
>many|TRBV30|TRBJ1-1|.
CAWSKEGGALNTEAFF
TGTGCCTGGAGTAAAGAAGGGGGGGCCTTGAACACTGAAGCTTTCTTT
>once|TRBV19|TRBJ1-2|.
CASSNGGGGTYGYTF
TGTGCCAGTAGTAACGGGGGAGGCGGAACCTATGGCTACACCTTC
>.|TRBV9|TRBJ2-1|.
CASSGRESKDEQFF
TGTGCCAGCAGCGGCAGGGAATCTAAGGATGAGCAGTTCTTC
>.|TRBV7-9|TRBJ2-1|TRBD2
CASSSSTSGTTIYMNEQFF
TGTGCCAGCAGCTCCTCGACTAGCGGAACAACCATCTACATGAATGAGCAGTTCTTC
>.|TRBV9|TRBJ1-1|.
CASSTGTTEAFF
TGTGCCAGCAGCACCGGGACAACTGAAGCTTTCTTT
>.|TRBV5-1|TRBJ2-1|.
CASSLAENEQFF
TGCGCCAGCAGCTTGGCCGAGAATGAGCAGTTCTTC
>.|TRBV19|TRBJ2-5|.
CASSIVGGETQYF
TGTGCCAGTAGTATAGTCGGGGGAGAGACCCAGTACTTC
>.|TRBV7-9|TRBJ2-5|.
CASSFPREKETQYF
TGTGCCAGCAGCTTCCCAAGAGAGAAAGAGACCCAGTACTTC
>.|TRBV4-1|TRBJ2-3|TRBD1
CASSQVRDSYTDTQYF
TGCGCCAGCAGCCAAGTGAGGGACAGTTACACAGATACGCAGTATTTT
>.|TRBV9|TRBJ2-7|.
CASSPLPFRAGTYEQYF
TGTGCCAGCAGCCCACTCCCCTTCCGGGCAGGGACCTACGAGCAGTACTTC
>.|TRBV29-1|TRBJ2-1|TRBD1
CSVGTGNSYNEQFF
TGCAGCGTGGGGACAGGGAACTCCTACAATGAGCAGTTCTTC
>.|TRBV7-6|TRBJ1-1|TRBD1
CASSLVVWGTDEAFF
TGTGCCAGCAGCTTAGTCGTATGGGGGACAGACGAAGCTTTCTTT
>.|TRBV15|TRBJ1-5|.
CATSKPGLNQPQHF
TGTGCCACCAGCAAACCGGGACTTAATCAGCCCCAGCATTTT
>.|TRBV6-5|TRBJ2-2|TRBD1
CASSYTGDTGELFF
TGTGCCAGCAGTTACACAGGGGACACCGGGGAGCTGTTTTTT
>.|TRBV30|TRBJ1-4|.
CAWRDDSEQLFF
TGTGCCTGGAGGGACGACAGCGAACAGCTGTTTTTT
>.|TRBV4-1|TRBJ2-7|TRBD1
CASSQVEGQGPYEQYF
TGCGCCAGCAGCCAAGTGGAAGGACAGGGGCCCTACGAGCAGTACTTC
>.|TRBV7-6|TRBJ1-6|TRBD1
CASSYRGTGATPLHF
TGTGCCAGCAGCTATCGGGGGACAGGGGCAACACCCCTCCACTTT
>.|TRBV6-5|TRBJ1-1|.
CASSYSTAQVNTEAFF
TGTGCCAGCAGTTACTCCACTGCGCAGGTGAACACTGAAGCTTTCTTT
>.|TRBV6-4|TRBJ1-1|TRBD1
CASRAGQADTEAFF
TGTGCCAGCAGGGCGGGACAGGCAGACACTGAAGCTTTCTTT
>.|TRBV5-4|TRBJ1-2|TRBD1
CASTPGGNGYTF
TGTGCCAGCACTCCAGGGGGTAACGGCTACACCTTC
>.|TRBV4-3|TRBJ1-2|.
CASSQELGASYGYTF
TGCGCCAGCAGCCAAGAGCTGGGGGCAAGTTATGGCTACACCTTC
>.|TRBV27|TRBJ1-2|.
CASSLGGNYGYTF
TGTGCCAGCAGTTTAGGCGGGAACTATGGCTACACCTTC
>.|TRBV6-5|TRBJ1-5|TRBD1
CASRFHRGSNQPQHF
TGTGCCAGCAGATTCCACAGGGGTTCTAATCAGCCCCAGCATTTT
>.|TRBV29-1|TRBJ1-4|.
CSAVRGFGEKLFF
TGCAGCGCCGTTAGGGGATTCGGGGAAAAACTGTTTTTT
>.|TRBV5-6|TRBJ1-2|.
CASAKGNPSSGYTF
TGTGCCAGCGCCAAAGGGAACCCCTCTAGCGGCTACACCTTC
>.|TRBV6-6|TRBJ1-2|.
CASSYVAPTGSYGYTF
TGTGCCAGCAGCTACGTAGCCCCCACCGGGAGCTATGGCTACACCTTC
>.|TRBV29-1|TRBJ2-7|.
CSVEQETGHEQYF
TGCAGCGTAGAGCAGGAGACAGGACACGAGCAGTACTTC
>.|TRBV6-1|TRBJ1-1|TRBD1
CASSAGQGNTEAFF
TGTGCCAGCAGTGCCGGACAGGGGAACACTGAAGCTTTCTTT
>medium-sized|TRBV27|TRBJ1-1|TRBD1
CASSLAGGPEAFF
TGTGCCAGCAGTTTAGCAGGGGGCCCCGAGGCTTTCTTT
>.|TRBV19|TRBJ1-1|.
CASSSQGLNTEAFF
TGTGCCAGTAGTTCCCAGGGGCTGAACACTGAAGCTTTCTTT
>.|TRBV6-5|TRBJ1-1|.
CASSYAGNTEAFF
TGTGCCAGCAGTTACGCCGGGAACACTGAAGCTTTCTTT
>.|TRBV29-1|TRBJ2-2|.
CSVEAPGERVGTGELFF
TGCAGCGTTGAAGCCCCGGGGGAGCGGGTCGGGACCGGGGAGCTGTTTTTT
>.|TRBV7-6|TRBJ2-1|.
CASSQEPERGYNEQFF
TGTGCCAGCAGCCAAGAACCGGAAAGAGGCTACAATGAGCAGTTCTTC
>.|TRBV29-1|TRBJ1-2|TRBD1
CSAIQGQGGYGYTF
TGCAGCGCTATACAGGGGCAGGGAGGCTATGGCTACACCTTC
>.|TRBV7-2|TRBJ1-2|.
CASLSGSYTF
TGTGCCAGCCTATCAGGGAGCTACACCTTC
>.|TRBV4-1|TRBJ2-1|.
CASSQDPLGGSYNEQFF
TGCGCCAGCAGCCAAGACCCGCTAGGAGGGTCATACAATGAGCAGTTCTTC